The 16 T cell receptor beta chains reported below all come from one sample, sequenced in a study of low-dose radiotherapy and immunotherapy resistance in tumors. TRAV and TRBV primers primed cDNA for both TCRalpha and TCRbeta. The authors ran 15 to 20 PCR cycles to amplify TCRs with a constant-region primer and V-primer adapter. One entry per CDR3 protein, called by TCRdb with MiXCR from the reads. The sample yields about 100,000 distinct CDR3 sequences, around 20% seen once. The time point here: after trial treatment. As to treatment: LDRT plus nivolumab, ipilimumab, low-dose cyclophosphamide and aspirin (RACIN trial). The sequencing used PBMCs, collected after low-dose radiotherapy plus immunotherapy. These TCRs come from a male donor with prostate cancer.

A word on this clonotype: A far larger clone is off by one base, so a read error is likely. The gene calls are TRBV5-4 and TRBJ2-5; 9 bases line up with TRBD2. The germline gives CDR1 SGHNT, CDR2 YYREEE (reference sequence). This CDR3 has 19 amino acids. With V trimmed by 3 bases and J by 1 base, 16 bases remained unmatched. The CDR3 DNA is TGTGCCAGCAGCTGGGTCCCCAGCGGGGGGCTACCCTTCCAAGAGACCCAGTACTTC. Its protein product is CASSWVPSGGLPFQETQYF.

Note on this clonotype: A much larger clone differs by one base, so this may be a read error. The chain uses TRBV14 and TRBJ2-1; 7 positions agree with TRBD2. The trim removed 4 bases at V and 10 bases at J, leaving 13 bases unmatched. Germline CDR1 and CDR2: SGHDN and FVKESK. The CDR3 is 15 residues long. The CDR3 coding sequence is TGTGCCAGCAGCCCTGGACTAGTTCCCGTCTACGAGCAGTTCTTC. This sequence encodes CASSPGLVPVYEQFF. Variable domain in full (rest from reference TRBV14 and TRBJ2-1): EAGVTQFPSHSVIEKGQTVTLRCDPISGHDNLYWYRRVMGKEIKFLLHFVKESKQDESGMPNNRFLAERTGGTYSTLKVQPAELEDSGVYFCASSPGLVPVYEQFFGPGTRLTVL.

This clonotype showed up many times. The chain uses TRBV11-2 and TRBJ1-4; no definite D call. The germline CDR1 and CDR2 sequences are SGHAT and FQNNGV. This CDR3 is built from 11 residues. The germline V and J ends were trimmed by 2 bases and 5 bases, with 0 bases remaining between them. CDR3 bases: TGTGCCAGCAGCTTAAATGAAAAACTGTTTTTT. This translates into CASSLNEKLFF.

About this clonotype itself: This likely stems from a read error, as it lies one base from a far larger clone. The V gene is TRBV30, the J gene TRBJ1-2; D might be TRBD1 (6 bases). Per germline, CDR1 GTSNPN and CDR2 SVGIG (reference sequence). The CDR3 sequence is 14 residues long. The ends were cut back, 6 bases at V and 6 bases at J, with 20 bases in the middle. In nucleotides, the CDR3 is TGTGCCTGCAGCTTGGCCGAGGGGGAGGATGGCTACACCTTC. The encoded protein is CACSLAEGEDGYTF.

This clonotype was seen at least ten times. The chain joins TRBV19 to TRBJ1-5, with D perhaps TRBD1 (5 bases). The CDR3 spans 15 residues. Trimming took 3 bases from V and 4 from J, leaving 13 bases between them. Looked up from germline, CDR1 is LNHDA and CDR2 is SQIVND (reference sequence). The CDR3 region is CASSIWQGNNQPQHF. DNA for the CDR3: TGTGCCAGTAGTATTTGGCAGGGTAATAATCAGCCCCAGCATTTT. Full variable domain (remainder filled in from reference TRBV19 and TRBJ1-5): DGGITQSPKYLFRKEGQNVTLSCEQNLNHDAMYWYRQDPGQGLRLIYYSQIVNDFQKGDIAEGYSVSREKKESFPLTVTSAQKNPTAFYLCASSIWQGNNQPQHFGDGTRLSIL.

V and J are TRBV10-3 and TRBJ2-1, with 11 bases lining up with TRBD2. V lost 4 bases to trimming and J lost 9 bases; unmatched junction nucleotides: 8. The CDR3 has 15 residues. The germline V gene encodes CDR1 ENHRY and CDR2 SYGVKD. CDR3: CAISVVTSGDSEQFF. The CDR3 coding sequence is TGTGCCATCAGTGTTGTGACTAGCGGGGATAGTGAGCAGTTCTTC.

The chain links TRBV30 to TRBJ2-5; D uncertain. V lost 4 bases and J 0 bases, leaving 9 bases between the germline ends. The germline V gene encodes CDR1 GTSNPN and CDR2 SVGIG (reference sequence). The CDR3 is 13 residues long. CDR3 amino acids: CAWTRVDQETQYF. CDR3 nucleotide sequence: TGTGCCTGGACCCGGGTGGACCAAGAGACCCAGTACTTC.

In this sample, this clonotype turned up many times. This chain links TRBV27 with TRBJ1-2, with D hard to call. Germline V gives CDR1 MNHEY, CDR2 SMNVEV (reference sequence). The CDR3 is 13 residues long. V shed 3 bases and J shed 2 bases, with 7 bases lying between them. The CDR3 here is CASSFSENYGYTF. The CDR3 nucleotides are TGTGCCAGCAGTTTCTCAGAAAACTATGGCTACACCTTC.

This clonotype was detected many times. The chain employs TRBV7-2 and TRBJ2-5; the match to TRBD1 covers 11 bases. The CDR3 has 16 residues. Per germline, CDR1 SGHTA and CDR2 FQGNSA. The V gene end was trimmed by 5 bases and the J gene end by 7 bases; junction bases not matched to a gene: 12. The CDR3 spells CASSMSTGTGGGTQYF. As DNA, the CDR3 is TGTGCCAGCAGCATGAGTACCGGGACAGGGGGGGGGACCCAGTACTTC.

This sequence joins TRBV29-1 and TRBJ2-5; possibly TRBD2 for D (5 bases). The CDR3 covers 12 residues. In germline, CDR1 is SQVTM, CDR2 ANQGSEA. V was shortened by 5 bases and J by 4 bases, with 11 bases between the two germline ends. CDR3 in DNA: TGCAGCGTTCAGGAGGCTGGAGAGACCCAGTACTTC. Its translation: CSVQEAGETQYF.

This clonotype was seen ten or more times. The rearrangement links TRBV4-2 to TRBJ2-1; no firm D call. Trimming left V 3 bases short and J 5 bases short, with 8 bases between. Germline CDR1 is LGHNA and CDR2 is YNFKEQ. The CDR3 spans 13 residues. This CDR3 is CASSHTPDNEQFF. In nucleotides, the CDR3 is TGTGCCAGCAGCCATACACCAGACAATGAGCAGTTCTTC.

This chain uses TRBV28 with TRBJ2-2; 13 bases fit TRBD2. The CDR3 covers 16 residues. Germline CDR1 reads MDHEN; CDR2 reads SYDVKM. Trimming removed 7 bases from V and 6 bases from J; junction bases left unmatched: 8. CDR3 nucleotide sequence: TGTGCCAGCACTGCCGGGACTAGCGGGGTCGCCGGGGAGCTGTTTTTT. Residues: CASTAGTSGVAGELFF.

This clonotype appeared many times. This chain joins TRBV6-1 and TRBJ1-5; D uncertain. The germline V gene encodes CDR1 MNHNS and CDR2 SASEGT. The CDR3 loop spans 15 amino acids. Trimming stripped 4 bases from V and 1 base from J, with 11 bases between. The CDR3 sequence: CASSVGGRSNQPQHF. As DNA, the CDR3 is TGTGCCAGCAGTGTCGGCGGGAGGAGCAATCAGCCCCAGCATTTT.

Only a few counts were recorded for this clonotype. This chain links TRBV6-2 or TRBV6-3 with TRBJ2-1, with D hard to call. The V gene lost 6 bases and the J gene lost 8 bases, with 11 bases spanning the gap. Germline CDR1 and CDR2: MNHEY and SVGEGT. CDR3 length: 12 residues. The CDR3, as DNA: TGTGCCAGCAGCCGACAAGGCTATGAGCAGTTCTTC. Protein product: CASSRQGYEQFF.

In this sample, this clonotype turned up many times. V usage is TRBV6-1 and J usage is TRBJ2-5; D might be TRBD2 (7 bases). Germline V gene sequence: CDR1 MNHNS, CDR2 SASEGT. The CDR3 covers 15 residues. Trimming stripped 6 bases from V and 5 bases from J, with 19 bases between. CDR3 sequence reads: CASSRREGEGETQYF. As DNA, the CDR3 is TGTGCCAGCAGCCGAAGGGAGGGGGAGGGGGAGACCCAGTACTTC.

At least ten counts were recorded for this clonotype. The V call is TRBV9, the J call TRBJ2-2, with 9 nucleotides matching TRBD2. The length of the CDR3 is 16 residues. After removal of 0 bases from V and 4 bases from J, the junction contained 4 bases not matched to a gene. Germline V CDR1 and CDR2: SGDLS, YYNGEE. The CDR3 sequence is CASSVGVAGVTGELFF. In DNA, the CDR3 is TGTGCCAGCAGCGTAGGTGTAGCGGGGGTCACCGGGGAGCTGTTTTTT.